These 32 T cell receptor beta chains originate from one sample sequenced in a study of T-cell reconstitution after alpha-beta-depleted transplantation in children. Unique molecular identifiers were built into the TCRbeta library. TCRdb fed the PCR reads into MiXCR, producing one record per CDR3 protein. The sample contains about 400,000 distinct CDR3 sequences, about 20% of which appear only once. Specimen: PBMCs from the stem cell graft donor, collected from the stem cell graft. The receptors here all came from a human donor who donated a stem cell graft to a child with acute myeloid leukemia.

A few counts support this clonotype. The chain couples TRBV29-1 to TRBJ2-1; 10 bases map to TRBD2. Trimming cost V 8 bases and J 7 bases; bases outside gene matches: 8. This CDR3 contains 13 residues. From germline, CDR1 is SQVTM and CDR2 ANQGSEA. The CDR3 region has the DNA TGCAGCCCCCGGCTAGCGGGAGTTAATGAGCAGTTCTTC. Protein product: CSPRLAGVNEQFF.

This clonotype was counted ten times or more. This chain uses TRBV20-1 with TRBJ2-5, with D perhaps matching TRBD2 (6 bases). The V end was cut by 7 bases, the J end by 1 base, with 19 bases between. The CDR3 consists of 15 residues. Per the germline V gene, CDR1 is DFQATT and CDR2 is SNEGSKA (reference sequence). As DNA, the CDR3 is TGCAGTGGGAGGAGGGGAAAATCCCTCCAAGAGACCCAGTACTTC. Protein: CSGRRGKSLQETQYF.

This clonotype was seen a handful of times. The gene calls are TRBV20-1 and TRBJ2-7, with 16 bases fitting TRBD2. The CDR3 contains 16 residues. The V gene end was trimmed by 3 bases and the J gene end by 5 bases; junction bases not matched to a gene: 7. Germline assignment: CDR1 DFQATT and CDR2 SNEGSKA (reference sequence). As DNA, the CDR3 is TGCAGTGCTAGTGCCGGGACTAGCGGGAGGGACAACGAGCAGTACTTC. Its translation is CSASAGTSGRDNEQYF.

At least ten counts were recorded for this clonotype. The chain couples TRBV29-1 to TRBJ2-5, with D perhaps TRBD2 (6 bases). Germline CDR1 is SQVTM and CDR2 is ANQGSEA. V was pared by 4 bases and J by 4 bases, with 25 bases between. The CDR3 spans 17 residues. The CDR3 here is CSVGPTELRRAGETQYF. CDR3 nucleotide sequence: TGCAGCGTTGGCCCTACTGAACTCAGGAGGGCCGGAGAGACCCAGTACTTC.

This chain links TRBV4-2 with TRBJ1-1, with D tentatively TRBD1 (5 bases). Germline V gives CDR1 LGHNA, CDR2 YNFKEQ. The CDR3 runs 15 residues. Trimming pared 0 bases from V and 0 bases from J, leaving 8 bases between. CDR3 protein: CASSQEAGMNTEAFF. The CDR3 coding sequence is TGTGCCAGCAGCCAAGAGGCAGGGATGAACACTGAAGCTTTCTTT.

There are a few counts of this clonotype. The rearrangement joins TRBV7-9 to TRBJ1-1; D is undetermined. V was trimmed by 1 base and J by 0 bases, leaving 9 bases between them. The CDR3 has 15 amino acids. CDR1 is SEHNR and CDR2 is FQNEAQ in the germline V gene (reference sequence). CDR3 nucleotide sequence: TGTGCCAGCAGCTTAGGGGCCAGCATGAACACTGAAGCTTTCTTT. Protein product: CASSLGASMNTEAFF. Looking up the rest from reference TRBV7-9 and TRBJ1-1 gives the full variable domain: DTGVSQNPRHKITKRGQNVTFRCDPISEHNRLYWYRQTLGQGPEFLTYFQNEAQLEKSRLLSDRFSAERPKGSFSTLEIQRTEQGDSAMYLCASSLGASMNTEAFFGQGTRLTVV.

The sample holds a few counts of this clonotype. The chain is built from TRBV27 and TRBJ2-1; D unresolved. Germline V gene data show CDR1 as MNHEY and CDR2 as SMNVEV (reference sequence). This CDR3 has 16 amino acids. Trimming pared 1 base from V and 5 bases from J, leaving 15 bases between. The CDR3 bases are TGTGCCAGCAGTTTATGGGCGGCTAGTGCCAACAATGAGCAGTTCTTC. This codes for CASSLWAASANNEQFF.

This clonotype was recorded a few times. This sequence joins TRBV7-2 and TRBJ2-7; the D call may be TRBD1 or TRBD2 (5 bases each). The germline V gene encodes CDR1 SGHTA and CDR2 FQGNSA. This CDR3 is 14 amino acids long. V dropped 5 bases and J dropped 0 bases, with 11 bases sitting between them. CDR3 coding DNA: TGTGCCAGCAGCCCCAGGGACGGCTCCTACGAGCAGTACTTC. Translating it yields CASSPRDGSYEQYF.

This rearrangement joins TRBV6-5 to TRBJ2-6; D uncertain. From germline, CDR1 is MNHEY and CDR2 SVGAGI. This CDR3 has 13 residues. Deletions cut 6 bases from V and 3 bases from J, with 6 bases between. In nucleotides, the CDR3 is TGTGCCAGCAGGGCAGGTGGGGCCAACGTCCTGACTTTC. It is translated as CASRAGGANVLTF.

This clonotype was recorded many times. The chain is built from TRBV6-4 and TRBJ2-1; TRBD2 aligns across 8 bases. CDR3 length: 14 residues. Germline values: CDR1 MRHNA, CDR2 SNTAGT. The V gene end was trimmed by 8 bases and the J gene end by 4 bases; junction bases not matched to a gene: 7. The CDR3 region has the DNA TGTGCCAGCTCACGGGGGGGACGTTACAATGAGCAGTTCTTC. It codes for CASSRGGRYNEQFF.

This clonotype was observed a few times. The chain employs TRBV3-1 and TRBJ2-1; 7 nucleotides line up with TRBD2. From germline, CDR1 is LGHDT and CDR2 YNNKEL (reference sequence). The CDR3 is made up of 15 amino acids. V was clipped by 1 base and J by 4 bases; unmatched bases: 4. CDR3 sequence reads: CASSQGSGAYNEQFF. DNA for the CDR3: TGTGCCAGCAGCCAAGGGAGCGGGGCTTACAATGAGCAGTTCTTC.

This clonotype came up a few times. The chain employs TRBV29-1 and TRBJ2-1; a weak D match, TRBD2 (6 bases). The CDR3 has 17 amino acids. The V and J ends lost 0 bases and 0 bases respectively, with 15 bases between them. The germline CDR1 and CDR2 sequences are SQVTM and ANQGSEA. The CDR3 sequence: CSVEDLGGRSSYNEQFF. The DNA of the CDR3 is TGCAGCGTTGAAGATCTTGGAGGGAGAAGCTCCTACAATGAGCAGTTCTTC.

The chain recombines TRBV10-2 with TRBJ2-3, with TRBD1 as a possible D gene (6 bases). Germline V CDR1 and CDR2: WSHSY, SAAADI. Deletions cut 0 bases from V and 6 bases from J, with 13 bases between. The CDR3 totals 15 residues. CDR3 sequence (DNA): TGCGCCAGCAGTGAGTCAAGGACAGCCGGGGATACGCAGTATTTT. As protein: CASSESRTAGDTQYF.

The chain couples TRBV7-2 to TRBJ2-1; TRBD2 matches 8 bases. The CDR3 contains 15 residues. J gave up 4 bases and V 6 bases, and 8 bases lay outside the gene matches. Germline CDR1 SGHTA, CDR2 FQGNSA. CDR3 bases: TGTGCCAGCAGTGTCCTCAGCGGGAGTTACAATGAGCAGTTCTTC. Translating gives CASSVLSGSYNEQFF.

In its sample, this clonotype was seen a few times. The junction and the germline gene differ at one end; a read error may be behind it. V gene TRBV5-5 combines with J gene TRBJ2-3; D might be TRBD1 or TRBD2, each matching 7 bases. Germline values: CDR1 SGHKS, CDR2 YYEKEE (reference sequence). The CDR3 has 15 amino acids. CDR3 in DNA: TGTGCCAGCAACTTGCAGGGGGGGTTAACAGATACGCAGTATTTT. Translating gives CASNLQGGLTDTQYF.

This clonotype was counted ten times or more. The J gene is TRBJ1-1, the V gene TRBV20-1; tentatively, D is TRBD1 (6 bases). The CDR3 covers 13 residues. CDR1 and CDR2 from the germline V gene are DFQATT and SNEGSKA (reference sequence). V dropped 6 bases and J dropped 0 bases, with 11 bases sitting between them. CDR3 region: CSAGGHLNTEAFF. For the CDR3, the DNA is TGCAGTGCCGGGGGACATTTGAACACTGAAGCTTTCTTT.

This clonotype was counted between two and nine times. The J gene is TRBJ2-5, the V gene TRBV5-1; 12 bases match TRBD2. This CDR3 is 15 amino acids long. Germline V gene lookup returns CDR1 SGHRS and CDR2 YFSETQ. V lost 5 bases and J lost 4; bases outside the gene matches: 6. The CDR3 spells CASSSQTSGRETQYF. The DNA of the CDR3 is TGCGCCAGCAGTTCCCAGACTAGCGGGAGAGAGACCCAGTACTTC.

This clonotype has at least ten counts. This rearrangement joins TRBV27 to TRBJ2-1, with 13 bases aligning to TRBD2. The germline V gene has CDR1 MNHEY and CDR2 SMNVEV (reference sequence). With 1 base clipped from V and 6 bases from J, the junction kept 3 bases outside the gene matches. The CDR3 loop spans 16 amino acids. CDR3 DNA sequence: TGTGCCAGCAGTTTATTGGGGACTAGCGGGATCAATGAGCAGTTCTTC. This encodes CASSLLGTSGINEQFF.

This clonotype was detected a few times. This chain joins TRBV4-1 and TRBJ1-2; 8 nucleotides match TRBD1. Germline loops: CDR1 MGHRA, CDR2 YSYEKL. The CDR3 runs to 16 residues. With V trimmed by 4 bases and J by 4 bases, 11 bases remained unmatched. The CDR3 loop reads CASSPRVGQASYGYTF. The DNA of the CDR3 is TGCGCCAGCAGCCCCAGAGTGGGACAGGCATCCTATGGCTACACCTTC.

The chain couples TRBV25-1 to TRBJ2-1; 13 bases map to TRBD2. The V segment lost 6 bases and the J segment 6 bases; nucleotides outside the gene matches: 5. The CDR3 covers 15 residues. The germline V gene encodes CDR1 MGHDK and CDR2 SYGVNS. The CDR3: CASSVLAGGSNEQFF. In DNA form, the CDR3 reads TGTGCCAGCAGCGTACTAGCGGGAGGGTCCAATGAGCAGTTCTTC.

This clonotype has only a few counts. CDR3 DNA sequence: TGTGCCAGCTCACCACCCGGGACTAGCAATGAGCAGTTCTTC. Translated: CASSPPGTSNEQFF. The chain uses TRBV18 and TRBJ2-1; 8 bases line up with TRBD2. The CDR3 runs 14 residues. J was trimmed by 6 bases and V by 0 bases; bases with no gene match: 1. Germline V CDR1 and CDR2: KGHSH, LQKENI.

V and J are TRBV12-3 or TRBV12-4 and TRBJ2-3; D possibly corresponds to TRBD2 (6 bases). V shed 3 bases and J shed 1 base, with 14 bases lying between them. The CDR3 spans 16 residues. The CDR3 bases are TGTGCCAGCAGTTTGGGTAACTCGGGAGGCACAGATACGCAGTATTTT. It translates to CASSLGNSGGTDTQYF.

The chain carries TRBV7-8 and TRBJ1-5; TRBD1 might be the D (5 bases). This CDR3 region has 14 residues. CDR1 SGHVS and CDR2 FQNEAQ come from the germline V gene. V lost 5 bases, J lost 6 bases, and 14 bases lay in between. This chain's CDR3 is CASSLQGLGQPQHF. The CDR3 bases are TGTGCCAGCAGCCTGCAGGGACTGGGTCAGCCCCAGCATTTT.

The sample holds a few counts of this clonotype. The CDR3, as DNA: TGTGCCAGCAGTTTATATGGGGGAGTAGGAGAGACCCAGTACTTC. Its translation is CASSLYGGVGETQYF. This chain joins TRBV27 and TRBJ2-5; D may correspond to TRBD1 or TRBD2 (5 bases each). The CDR3 length is 15 residues. In germline, CDR1 is MNHEY, CDR2 SMNVEV (reference sequence). V was pared by 1 base and J by 4 bases, with 13 bases between.

The chain joins TRBV20-1 to TRBJ2-7; 10 nucleotides match TRBD2. V lost 0 bases and J lost 4; bases outside the gene matches: 6. The CDR3 runs 15 residues. Looked up from germline, CDR1 is DFQATT and CDR2 is SNEGSKA (reference sequence). CDR3 amino acids: CSARDRSSGRYEQYF. CDR3 nucleotides: TGCAGTGCTAGAGACCGGAGTAGCGGGAGGTACGAGCAGTACTTC.

This clonotype was seen many times. The V call is TRBV20-1, the J call TRBJ2-7; a possible D gene is TRBD1 (6 bases). V was pared by 3 bases and J by 2 bases, with 14 bases between. The CDR3 is 14 amino acids. The germline V gene has CDR1 DFQATT and CDR2 SNEGSKA (reference sequence). As DNA, the CDR3 is TGCAGTGCTAGCGTCGAGGGGGTGACCTACGAGCAGTACTTC. Encoded protein: CSASVEGVTYEQYF.

This clonotype was seen a few times. The chain employs TRBV7-2 and TRBJ2-1; D is perhaps TRBD2 (6 bases). Germline V gene lookup returns CDR1 SGHTA and CDR2 FQGNSA. This CDR3 spans 14 amino acids. The V gene lost 6 bases and the J gene lost 8 bases, with 17 bases spanning the gap. The CDR3, as DNA: TGTGCCAGCAGTCGGGACTCGGATATTGATGAGCAGTTCTTC. Translating it yields CASSRDSDIDEQFF.

This clonotype has a handful of counts. A much larger clonotype is one base distant, so this may be a read error. J is TRBJ2-6 and V is TRBV28; no reliable D call. Germline V gene lookup returns CDR1 MDHEN and CDR2 SYDVKM. V was cut by 8 bases and J by 2 bases, with 1 base left in between. The CDR3 runs to 11 residues. CDR3 DNA: TGTGCCAGCGCTGGGGCCAACGTCCTGACTTTC. Its protein product is CASAGANVLTF.

This clonotype was observed a few times. This chain joins TRBV7-9 and TRBJ2-3; D is ambiguous. Germline V CDR1 and CDR2: SEHNR, FQNEAQ (reference sequence). The CDR3 extends over 12 amino acids. V shed 6 bases and J shed 6 bases, with 10 bases lying between them. For the CDR3, the DNA is TGTGCCAGCAGTCTAGGGCACGATACGCAGTATTTT. Translated, it gives CASSLGHDTQYF.

This clonotype was observed a few times. This chain uses TRBV6-1 with TRBJ1-1, with D perhaps TRBD1 (5 bases). The CDR3 runs 15 residues. The germline V gene encodes CDR1 MNHNS and CDR2 SASEGT. Trimming took 6 bases from V and 0 from J, leaving 14 bases between them. CDR3 nucleotides: TGTGCCAGCAGAGTGGGGGAATGGCTGAACACTGAAGCTTTCTTT. Protein sequence: CASRVGEWLNTEAFF.

This sequence joins TRBV27 and TRBJ2-7; 16 nucleotides match TRBD2. With V trimmed by 0 bases and J by 0 bases, 5 bases remained unmatched. Germline CDR1 and CDR2: MNHEY and SMNVEV (reference sequence). The CDR3 extends over 19 amino acids. The CDR3: CASSLSGTSGRAPSYEQYF. Written as DNA, the CDR3 is TGTGCCAGCAGTTTATCGGGGACTAGCGGGAGGGCCCCCTCCTACGAGCAGTACTTC.

This rearrangement joins TRBV24-1 to TRBJ2-5; D is possibly TRBD1 or TRBD2 (6 bases each). Deletions cut 3 bases from V and 3 bases from J, with 16 bases between. The CDR3 totals 16 residues. Germline V gene sequence: CDR1 KGHDR, CDR2 SFDVKD. Here the CDR3 DNA reads TGTGCCACCAGTGATCCCAGGCGGGACAAAAAAGAGACCCAGTACTTC. Translated, it gives CATSDPRRDKKETQYF.